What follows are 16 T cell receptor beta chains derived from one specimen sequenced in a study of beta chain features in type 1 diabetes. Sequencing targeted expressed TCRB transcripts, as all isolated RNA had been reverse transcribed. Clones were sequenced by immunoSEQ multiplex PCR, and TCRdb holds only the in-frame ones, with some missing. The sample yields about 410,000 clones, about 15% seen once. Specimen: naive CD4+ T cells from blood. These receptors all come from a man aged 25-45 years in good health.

In DNA, the CDR3 is TGTGCCAGCAGCGTTACAGGCTCCAATTCACCCCTCCACTTT. As protein: CASSVTGSNSPLHF. The genes are TRBV9 and TRBJ1-6; D is possibly TRBD1 (5 bases). Germline lookup yields CDR1 SGDLS and CDR2 YYNGEE. Trimming removed 2 bases at V and 7 bases at J, with 10 bases between. This CDR3 comprises 14 residues.

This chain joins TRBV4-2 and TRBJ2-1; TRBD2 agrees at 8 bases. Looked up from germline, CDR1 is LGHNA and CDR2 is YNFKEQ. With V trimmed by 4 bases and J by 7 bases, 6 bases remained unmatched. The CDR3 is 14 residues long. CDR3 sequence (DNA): TGTGCCAGCAGCCCCTACAGCGGGAGTAATGAGCAGTTCTTC. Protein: CASSPYSGSNEQFF.

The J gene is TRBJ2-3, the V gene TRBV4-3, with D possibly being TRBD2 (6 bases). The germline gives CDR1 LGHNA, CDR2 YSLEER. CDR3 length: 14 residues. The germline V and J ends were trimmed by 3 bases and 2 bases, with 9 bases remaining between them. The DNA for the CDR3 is TGCGCCAGCAGCCAGCGGGATCACACAGATACGCAGTATTTT. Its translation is CASSQRDHTDTQYF.

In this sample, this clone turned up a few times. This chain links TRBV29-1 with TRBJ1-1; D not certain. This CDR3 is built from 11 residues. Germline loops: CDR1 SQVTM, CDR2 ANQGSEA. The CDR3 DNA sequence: TGCAGGGGTCTAGTGAACACTGAAGCTTTCTTT. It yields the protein CRGLVNTEAFF. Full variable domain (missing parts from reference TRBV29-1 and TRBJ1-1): SAVISQKPSRDICQRGTSLTIQCQVDSQVTMMFWYRQQPGQSLTLIATANQGSEATYESGFVIDKFPISRPNLTFSTLTVSNMSPEDSSIYLCRGLVNTEAFFGQGTRLTVV.

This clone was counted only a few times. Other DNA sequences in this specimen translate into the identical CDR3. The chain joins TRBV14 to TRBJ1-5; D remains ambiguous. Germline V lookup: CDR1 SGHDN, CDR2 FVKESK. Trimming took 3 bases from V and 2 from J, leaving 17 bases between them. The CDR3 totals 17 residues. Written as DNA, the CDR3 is TGTGCCAGCAGCCATTTGAGGCGAAGGAATGGCAATCAGCCCCAGCATTTT. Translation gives CASSHLRRRNGNQPQHF. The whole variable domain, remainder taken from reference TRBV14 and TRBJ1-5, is EAGVTQFPSHSVIEKGQTVTLRCDPISGHDNLYWYRRVMGKEIKFLLHFVKESKQDESGMPNNRFLAERTGGTYSTLKVQPAELEDSGVYFCASSHLRRRNGNQPQHFGDGTRLSIL.

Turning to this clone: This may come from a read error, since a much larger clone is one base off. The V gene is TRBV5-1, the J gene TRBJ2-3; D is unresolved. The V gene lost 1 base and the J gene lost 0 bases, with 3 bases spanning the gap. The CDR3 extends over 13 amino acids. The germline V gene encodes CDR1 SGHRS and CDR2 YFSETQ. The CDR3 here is CASSLTSTDTQYF. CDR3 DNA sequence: TGCGCCAGCAGCTTGACTAGCACAGATACGCAGTATTTT.

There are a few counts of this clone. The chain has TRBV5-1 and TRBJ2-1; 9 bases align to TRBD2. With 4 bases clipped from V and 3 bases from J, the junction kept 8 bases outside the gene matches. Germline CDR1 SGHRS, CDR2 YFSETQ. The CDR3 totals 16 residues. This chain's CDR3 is CASSRTSVKNYNEQFF. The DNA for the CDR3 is TGCGCCAGCAGCCGGACTAGCGTCAAAAACTACAATGAGCAGTTCTTC.

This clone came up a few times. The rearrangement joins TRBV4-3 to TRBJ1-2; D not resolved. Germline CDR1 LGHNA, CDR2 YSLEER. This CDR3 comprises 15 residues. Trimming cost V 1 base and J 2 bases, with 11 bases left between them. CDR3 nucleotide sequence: TGCGCCAGCAGCCAAGTGGGTAGTCGAAACTATGGCTACACCTTC. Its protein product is CASSQVGSRNYGYTF.

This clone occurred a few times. As DNA, the CDR3 is TGTGCCAGCAGCCCGGACGCTATGGCAACCCAGTACTTC. As protein: CASSPDAMATQYF. V is TRBV7-2 and J is TRBJ2-5; D gene unclear. The CDR3 runs 13 residues. Germline loops: CDR1 SGHTA, CDR2 FQGNSA. Deletions cut 5 bases from V and 8 bases from J, with 15 bases between.

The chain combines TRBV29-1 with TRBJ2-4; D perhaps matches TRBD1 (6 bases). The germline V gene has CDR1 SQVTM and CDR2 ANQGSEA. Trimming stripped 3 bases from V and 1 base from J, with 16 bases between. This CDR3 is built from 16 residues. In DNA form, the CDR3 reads TGCAGCGTTGACAGGGGTGTTTTCAGGGCCAAAAACATTCAGTACTTC. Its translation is CSVDRGVFRAKNIQYF.

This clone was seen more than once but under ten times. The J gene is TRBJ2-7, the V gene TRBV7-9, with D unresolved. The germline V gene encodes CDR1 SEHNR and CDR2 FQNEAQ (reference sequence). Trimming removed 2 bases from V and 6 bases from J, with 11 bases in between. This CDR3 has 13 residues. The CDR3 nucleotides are TGTGCCAGCAGCTTAAACTCCGTTATCGAGCAGTACGTC. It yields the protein CASSLNSVIEQYV.

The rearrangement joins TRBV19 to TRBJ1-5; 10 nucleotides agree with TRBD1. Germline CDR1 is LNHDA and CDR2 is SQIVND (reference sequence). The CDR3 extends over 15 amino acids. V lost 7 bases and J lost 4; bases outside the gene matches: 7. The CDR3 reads CASISTGQGNQPQHF. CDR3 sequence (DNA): TGTGCCAGTATATCAACGGGACAGGGGAATCAGCCCCAGCATTTT.

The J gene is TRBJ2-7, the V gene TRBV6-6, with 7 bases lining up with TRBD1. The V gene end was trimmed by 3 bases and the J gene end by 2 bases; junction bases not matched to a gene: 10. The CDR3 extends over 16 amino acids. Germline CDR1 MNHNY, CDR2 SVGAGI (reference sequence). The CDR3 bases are TGTGCCAGCAGTTATTCAGGGGGATCCGTAGCCTACGAGCAGTACTTC. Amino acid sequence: CASSYSGGSVAYEQYF.

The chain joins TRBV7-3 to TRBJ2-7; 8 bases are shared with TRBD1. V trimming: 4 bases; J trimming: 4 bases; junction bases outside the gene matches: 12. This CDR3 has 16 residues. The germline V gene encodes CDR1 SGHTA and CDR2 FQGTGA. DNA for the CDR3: TGTGCCAGCAGCTCCCTAGGGACAGGCCGGTTATACGAGCAGTACGTC. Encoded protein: CASSSLGTGRLYEQYV.

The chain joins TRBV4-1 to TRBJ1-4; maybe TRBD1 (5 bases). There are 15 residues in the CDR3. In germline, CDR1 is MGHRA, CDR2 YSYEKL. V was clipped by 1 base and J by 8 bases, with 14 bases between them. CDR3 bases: TGCGCCAGCAGCCAAGGAAGGGGTAAGGGAGAAAAACTGTTTTTT. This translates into CASSQGRGKGEKLFF.

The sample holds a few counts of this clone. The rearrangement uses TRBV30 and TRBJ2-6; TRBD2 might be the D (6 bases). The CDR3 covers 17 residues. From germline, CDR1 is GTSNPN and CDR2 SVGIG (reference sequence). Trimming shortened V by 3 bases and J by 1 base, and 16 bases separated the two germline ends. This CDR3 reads CAWRRSIAESGANVLTF. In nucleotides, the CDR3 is TGTGCCTGGAGGCGATCCATAGCGGAGTCTGGGGCCAACGTCCTGACTTTC.